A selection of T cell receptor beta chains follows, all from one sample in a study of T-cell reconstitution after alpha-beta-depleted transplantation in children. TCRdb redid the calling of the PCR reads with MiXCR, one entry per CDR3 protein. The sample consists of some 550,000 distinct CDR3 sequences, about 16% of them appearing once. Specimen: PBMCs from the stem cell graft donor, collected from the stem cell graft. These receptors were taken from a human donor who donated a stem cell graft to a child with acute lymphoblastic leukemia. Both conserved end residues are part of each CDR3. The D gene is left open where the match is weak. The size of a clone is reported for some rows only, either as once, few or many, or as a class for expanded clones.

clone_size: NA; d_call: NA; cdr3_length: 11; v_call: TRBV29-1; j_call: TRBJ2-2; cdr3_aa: CSVGTAVELFF; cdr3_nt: TGCAGCGTGGGGACCGCCGTGGAGCTGTTTTTT
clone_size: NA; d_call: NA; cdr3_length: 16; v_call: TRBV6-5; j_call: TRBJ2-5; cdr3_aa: CASRSLLQGRRETQYF; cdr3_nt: TGTGCCAGCAGGTCACTCCTACAAGGCCGGCGGGAGACCCAGTACTTC
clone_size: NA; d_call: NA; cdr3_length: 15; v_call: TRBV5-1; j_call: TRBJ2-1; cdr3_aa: CASSLILYSYNEQFF; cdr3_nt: TGCGCCAGCAGCTTGATACTATACTCCTACAATGAGCAGTTCTTC
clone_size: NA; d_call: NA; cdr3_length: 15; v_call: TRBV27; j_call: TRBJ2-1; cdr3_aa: CASGDSPSPYNEQFF; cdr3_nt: TGTGCCAGCGGTGACTCTCCTAGCCCCTACAATGAGCAGTTCTTC
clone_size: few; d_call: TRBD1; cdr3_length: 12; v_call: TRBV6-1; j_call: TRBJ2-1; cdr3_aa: CASRKTGDEQFF; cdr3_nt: TGTGCCAGCAGGAAAACAGGGGATGAGCAGTTCTTC
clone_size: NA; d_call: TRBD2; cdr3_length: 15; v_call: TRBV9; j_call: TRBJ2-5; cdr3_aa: CASSVGTISPETQYF; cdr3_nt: TGTGCCAGCAGCGTCGGGACTATATCCCCAGAGACCCAGTACTTC
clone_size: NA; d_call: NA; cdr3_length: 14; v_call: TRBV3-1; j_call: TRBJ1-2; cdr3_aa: CASSRKGANYGYTF; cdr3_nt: TGTGCCAGCAGCCGCAAGGGGGCTAACTATGGCTACACCTTC
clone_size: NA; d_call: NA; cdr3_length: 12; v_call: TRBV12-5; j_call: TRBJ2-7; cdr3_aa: CASGLLSNEQYF; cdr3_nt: TGTGCTAGTGGTTTACTTAGCAACGAGCAGTACTTC
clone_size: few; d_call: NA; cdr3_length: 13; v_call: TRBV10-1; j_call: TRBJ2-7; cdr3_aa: CASSETGRYEQYF; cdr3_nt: TGCGCCAGCAGTGAAACAGGGAGATACGAGCAGTACTTC
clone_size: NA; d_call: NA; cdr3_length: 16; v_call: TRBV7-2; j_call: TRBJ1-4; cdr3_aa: CASSPFVGGSDEKLFF; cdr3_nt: TGTGCCAGCAGCCCCTTTGTAGGAGGGAGCGATGAAAAACTGTTTTTT
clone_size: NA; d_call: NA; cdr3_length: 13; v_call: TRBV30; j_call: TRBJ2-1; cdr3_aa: CAWSPEGPPVPFF; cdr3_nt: TGTGCCTGGAGTCCCGAGGGACCCCCGGTACCGTTCTTC
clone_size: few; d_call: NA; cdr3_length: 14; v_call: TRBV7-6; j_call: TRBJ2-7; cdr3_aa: CASSPRIRAGEQYF; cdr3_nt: TGTGCCAGCAGCCCAAGGATCAGGGCAGGCGAGCAGTACTTC
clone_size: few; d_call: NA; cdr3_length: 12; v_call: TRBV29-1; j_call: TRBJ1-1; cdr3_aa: CSVEGTDFEAFF; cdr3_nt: TGCAGCGTTGAAGGGACAGACTTTGAAGCTTTCTTT
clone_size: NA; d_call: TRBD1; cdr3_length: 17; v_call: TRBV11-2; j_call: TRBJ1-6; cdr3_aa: CASSLVGDRLNNSPLHF; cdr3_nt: TGTGCCAGCAGCTTAGTAGGGGACAGACTTAATAATTCACCCCTCCACTTT
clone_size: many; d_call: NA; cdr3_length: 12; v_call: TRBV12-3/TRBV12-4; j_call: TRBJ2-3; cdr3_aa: CASSPGGDTQYF; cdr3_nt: TGTGCCAGCAGCCCCGGAGGGGATACGCAGTATTTT
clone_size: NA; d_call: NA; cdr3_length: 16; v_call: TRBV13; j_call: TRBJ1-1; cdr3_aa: CASSLGRSGKSTEAFF; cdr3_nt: TGTGCCAGCAGCTTAGGGCGTTCGGGGAAAAGCACTGAAGCTTTCTTT
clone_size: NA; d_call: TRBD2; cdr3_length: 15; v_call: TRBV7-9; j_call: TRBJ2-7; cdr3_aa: CASSLASGTFNEQYF; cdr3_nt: TGTGCCAGCAGCTTAGCTAGCGGGACTTTCAACGAGCAGTACTTC
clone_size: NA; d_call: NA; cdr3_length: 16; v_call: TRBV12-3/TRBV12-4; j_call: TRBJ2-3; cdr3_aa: CASSLDAWSAPRSQYF; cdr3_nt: TGTGCCAGCAGTTTAGATGCCTGGTCCGCACCGAGGTCTCAGTATTTT
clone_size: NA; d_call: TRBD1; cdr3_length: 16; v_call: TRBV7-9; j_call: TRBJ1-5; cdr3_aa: CASSLGQGTNNQPQHF; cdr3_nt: TGTGCCAGCAGCTTAGGACAGGGTACCAACAATCAGCCCCAGCATTTT
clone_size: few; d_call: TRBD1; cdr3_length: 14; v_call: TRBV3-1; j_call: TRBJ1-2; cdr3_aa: CASSRTGAFYGYTF; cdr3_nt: TGTGCCAGCAGCCGGACAGGGGCTTTCTATGGCTACACCTTC
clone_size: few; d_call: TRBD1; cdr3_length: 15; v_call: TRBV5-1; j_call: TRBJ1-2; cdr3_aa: CASSIRTGVNYGYTF; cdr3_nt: TGCGCCAGCAGCATAAGGACAGGAGTTAACTATGGCTACACCTTC
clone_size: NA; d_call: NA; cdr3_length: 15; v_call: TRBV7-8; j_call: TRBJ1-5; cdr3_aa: CASSSLDSSNQPQHF; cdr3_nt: TGTGCCAGCAGCTCCCTCGACAGTAGCAATCAGCCCCAGCATTTT
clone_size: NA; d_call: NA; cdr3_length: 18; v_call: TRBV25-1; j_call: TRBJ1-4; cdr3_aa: CASSEPDGYRSANEKLFF; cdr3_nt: TGTGCCAGCAGTGAACCAGACGGGTATCGCTCAGCTAATGAAAAACTGTTTTTT
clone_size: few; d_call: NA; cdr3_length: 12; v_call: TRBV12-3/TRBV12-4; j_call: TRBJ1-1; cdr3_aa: CASTLLNTEAFF; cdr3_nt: TGTGCCAGCACCCTTCTGAACACTGAAGCTTTCTTT
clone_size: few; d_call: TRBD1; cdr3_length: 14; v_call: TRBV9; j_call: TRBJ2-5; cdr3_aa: CASSVASTGETQYF; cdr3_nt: TGTGCCAGCAGCGTAGCATCGACAGGGGAGACCCAGTACTTC
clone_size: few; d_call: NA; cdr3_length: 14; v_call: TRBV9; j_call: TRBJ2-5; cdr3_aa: CASSVDPGQETQYF; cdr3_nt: TGTGCCAGCAGCGTAGATCCAGGGCAAGAGACCCAGTACTTC
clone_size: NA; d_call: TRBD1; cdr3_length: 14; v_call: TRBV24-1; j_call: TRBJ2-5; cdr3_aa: CATSSGTGGETQYF; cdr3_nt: TGTGCCACCAGTTCGGGGACAGGCGGAGAGACCCAGTACTTC
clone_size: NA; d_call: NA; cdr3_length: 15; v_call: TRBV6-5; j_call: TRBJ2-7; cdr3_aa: CASSYTGSIPYEQYF; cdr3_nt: TGTGCCAGCAGTTATACAGGGTCTATTCCCTACGAGCAGTACTTC
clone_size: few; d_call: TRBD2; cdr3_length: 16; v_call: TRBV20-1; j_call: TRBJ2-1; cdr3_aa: CSARAPGLAGHNEQFF; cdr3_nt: TGCAGTGCTAGAGCCCCGGGACTAGCGGGCCACAATGAGCAGTTCTTC
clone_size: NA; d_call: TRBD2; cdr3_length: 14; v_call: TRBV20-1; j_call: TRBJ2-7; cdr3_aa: CSAPAGLAELGQYF; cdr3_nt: TGCAGTGCGCCGGCCGGACTAGCGGAGCTGGGGCAGTACTTC
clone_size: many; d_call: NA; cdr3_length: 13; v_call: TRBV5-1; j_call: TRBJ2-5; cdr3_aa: CASSFTGQETQYF; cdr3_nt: TGCGCCAGCAGCTTCACAGGCCAAGAGACCCAGTACTTC
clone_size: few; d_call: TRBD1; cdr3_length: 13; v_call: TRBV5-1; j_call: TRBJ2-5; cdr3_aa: CASSGDRGYDQYF; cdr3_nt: TGCGCCAGCAGCGGGGACAGGGGGTATGACCAGTACTTC
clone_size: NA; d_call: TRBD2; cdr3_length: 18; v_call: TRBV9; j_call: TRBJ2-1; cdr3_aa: CASSVGFIGAGDHNEQFF; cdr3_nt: TGTGCCAGCAGCGTGGGGTTTATCGGAGCGGGAGATCACAATGAGCAGTTCTTC
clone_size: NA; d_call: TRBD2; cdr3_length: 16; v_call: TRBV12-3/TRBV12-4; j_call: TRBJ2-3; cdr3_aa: CASSLRGLAGTDTQYF; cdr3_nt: TGTGCCAGCAGTTTAAGGGGACTAGCGGGCACAGATACGCAGTATTTT
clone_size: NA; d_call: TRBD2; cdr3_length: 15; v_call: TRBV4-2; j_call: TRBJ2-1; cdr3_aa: CASSPYSGGGDEQFF; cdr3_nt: TGTGCCAGCAGCCCTTACAGCGGGGGAGGCGATGAGCAGTTCTTC
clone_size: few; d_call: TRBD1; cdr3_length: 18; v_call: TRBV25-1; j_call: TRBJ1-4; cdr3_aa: CASSAYRQGQRTNEKLFF; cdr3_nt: TGTGCCAGCAGTGCGTACCGACAGGGGCAGCGGACTAATGAAAAACTGTTTTTT
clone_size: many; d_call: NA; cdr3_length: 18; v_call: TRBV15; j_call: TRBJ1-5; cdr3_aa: CATSTTVGLLSSNQPQHF; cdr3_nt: TGTGCCACCAGCACCACAGTGGGTTTACTCAGTAGCAATCAGCCCCAGCATTTT